The subject of this entry is one T cell receptor (beta chain). The antigen remains unidentified. Deletions cut 1 base from V and 3 bases from J, with 10 bases between. The CDR3 is 14 amino acids. CDR1 and CDR2 (germline): SGHNT, YYREEE (reference sequence). TCRdb's table, derived via immunoSEQ multiplex PCR, lists solely in-frame clones and lacks some. Of some 180,000 clones detected, approximately 86% appear once; the ten largest clones hold about 7.2%. These data belong to a study of cytomegalovirus exposure and HLA in healthy donors. Overall study findings and caveats: Most TCR sequences showed up rarely, but some public TCRs showed up in many donors.

The TCR originated in a man aged 25 to 40 in good health and CMV-seropositive. The sequencing input was PBMCs. The chain has TRBV5-4 and TRBJ2-5; perhaps TRBD1 as D (6 bases). The CDR3 coding sequence is TGTGCCAGCAGCTTGCCCCGACAGGAAGAGACCCAGTACTTC. It encodes CASSLPRQEETQYF.